These T cell receptor beta chains were read from a single sample in a study of vaccination and CD4 T cells after COVID-19. TCRdb independently ran MiXCR on the PCR reads; one entry per CDR3 protein. The top ten hold 11% of the sample, which has roughly 11,000 distinct CDR3 sequences, approximately 83% seen once. These receptors have no known antigen. The sequenced sample consisted of CD4+ T cells from blood, cultured in vitro. Receptors were obtained from a human donor who had recovered from COVID-19. The CDR3 runs from the conserved cysteine through the conserved F or W. The D gene is left open where the match is weak. Not every row has a clone size; where given, it reads once, few, many or a size class.

d_call,v_call,clone_size,j_call,cdr3_aa,cdr3_nt
.,TRBV12-3/TRBV12-4,.,TRBJ1-2,CASTGHTGYTF,TGTGCCAGCACCGGACATACGGGCTACACCTTC
TRBD1,TRBV27,.,TRBJ2-2,CASSSQRTGIGELFF,TGTGCCAGCAGTTCTCAAAGGACAGGGATCGGGGAGCTGTTTTTT
TRBD1,TRBV2,.,TRBJ2-5,CASSSPGTALETQYF,TGTGCCAGCAGCTCACCCGGGACAGCCCTAGAGACCCAGTACTTC
.,TRBV10-3,.,TRBJ2-3,CAISESTGLGSKQYF,TGTGCCATCAGTGAGTCGACGGGTTTGGGCAGTAAGCAGTATTTT
.,TRBV28,.,TRBJ2-1,CASFDNYNEQFF,TGTGCCAGCTTTGACAATTACAATGAGCAGTTCTTC
.,TRBV12-3/TRBV12-4,few,TRBJ1-5,CASSLRDSLNQPQHF,TGTGCCAGCAGTTTACGTGACAGCCTCAATCAGCCCCAGCATTTT
.,TRBV6-5,few,TRBJ2-7,CASSSRSGSYEQYF,TGTGCCAGCAGTTCTAGGTCTGGATCCTACGAGCAGTACTTC
.,TRBV7-3,.,TRBJ1-1,CASSLDRNTEAFF,TGTGCCAGCAGCTTGGACAGGAACACTGAAGCTTTCTTT
.,TRBV6-1,.,TRBJ1-2,CASTGVSGYTF,TGTGCCAGCACCGGCGTATCGGGCTACACCTTC
.,TRBV5-4,once,TRBJ1-2,CASSPPGADYGYTF,TGTGCCAGCAGCCCACCGGGCGCGGACTATGGCTACACCTTC
.,TRBV6-1,.,TRBJ1-2,CASTEGGTGYTF,TGTGCCAGCACCGAAGGAGGTACTGGCTACACCTTC
.,TRBV28,.,TRBJ1-5,CASSLGTARHF,TGTGCCAGCAGCCTAGGGACGGCCCGGCATTTT
TRBD1,TRBV19,.,TRBJ1-1,CASSTTGKRAEAFF,TGTGCCAGTAGTACGACAGGGAAGCGGGCTGAAGCTTTCTTT
TRBD1,TRBV6-2/TRBV6-3,.,TRBJ2-5,CASSYSYWTGETETQYF,TGTGCCAGCAGTTACTCGTATTGGACAGGGGAGACGGAGACCCAGTACTTC
TRBD1,TRBV6-2/TRBV6-3,.,TRBJ1-6,CASRTPGQSFSYNSPLHF,TGTGCCAGCAGAACCCCGGGACAGTCATTCTCCTATAATTCACCCCTCCACTTT
TRBD2,TRBV20-1,few,TRBJ2-5,CSATPGLAGGRRETQYF,TGCAGTGCTACCCCGGGACTAGCGGGAGGGAGACGGGAGACCCAGTACTTC
TRBD1,TRBV20-1,.,TRBJ1-4,CSAPGTGVPNEKLFF,TGCAGTGCCCCCGGGACAGGGGTGCCTAATGAAAAACTGTTTTTT
.,TRBV10-2,.,TRBJ1-1,CASSEEVGTEAFF,TGCGCCAGCAGTGAGGAGGTGGGCACTGAAGCTTTCTTT
.,TRBV11-2,.,TRBJ2-1,CASSLDPLPFDLFF,TGTGCCAGCAGCTTGGATCCCCTTCCTTTCGACCTGTTCTTC
TRBD2,TRBV10-3,.,TRBJ2-7,CAISEEPGLAGGVGEQYF,TGTGCCATCAGTGAGGAACCGGGACTAGCGGGAGGGGTGGGGGAGCAGTACTTC
.,TRBV10-3,.,TRBJ1-5,CAISANPGEGQPQHF,TGTGCCATCAGTGCAAATCCAGGGGAAGGGCAGCCCCAGCATTTT
TRBD2,TRBV11-2,.,TRBJ2-1,CASSLRLAGAYNEQFF,TGTGCCAGCAGCTTAAGGTTAGCGGGAGCCTACAATGAGCAGTTCTTC
.,TRBV6-1,.,TRBJ2-3,CASSPLESTDTQYF,TGTGCCAGCAGCCCCCTCGAAAGCACAGATACGCAGTATTTT
.,TRBV10-1,.,TRBJ2-3,CASSEAQGADTQYF,TGCGCCAGCAGTGAGGCCCAGGGCGCAGATACGCAGTATTTT
.,TRBV6-4,.,TRBJ2-2,CASSEIASTGELFF,TGTGCCAGCAGTGAAATAGCGTCGACCGGGGAGCTGTTTTTT
TRBD2,TRBV20-1,.,TRBJ2-3,CRATLGTSGPGTQYF,TGCAGGGCCACCCTGGGGACTAGCGGTCCTGGGACGCAGTATTTT
.,TRBV7-9,.,TRBJ1-2,CASSLGEHGYTF,TGTGCCAGCAGCTTAGGTGAGCACGGCTACACCTTC
.,TRBV2,few,TRBJ1-1,CASSEKGQKNTEAFF,TGTGCCAGCAGTGAGAAAGGACAAAAGAACACTGAAGCTTTCTTT
.,TRBV19,.,TRBJ1-6,CASSIGQNNNSPLHF,TGTGCCAGTAGTATAGGCCAGAATAATAATTCACCCCTCCACTTT
.,TRBV28,.,TRBJ1-6,CASSLGGRNSPLHF,TGTGCCAGCAGTTTAGGGGGCAGGAATTCACCCCTCCACTTT
TRBD1,TRBV20-1,.,TRBJ1-5,CSARASGGNMQPQHF,TGCAGTGCTAGAGCGTCAGGGGGAAATATGCAGCCCCAGCATTTT
.,TRBV7-2,.,TRBJ1-5,CASSGGISQPQHF,TGTGCCAGCAGTGGGGGTATCAGTCAGCCCCAGCATTTT
TRBD1,TRBV7-8,.,TRBJ1-5,CASSYSRGLGGQPQHF,TGTGCCAGCAGCTATAGCAGGGGGCTAGGAGGTCAGCCCCAGCATTTT
.,TRBV29-1,.,TRBJ1-1,CSATGTRTTEAFF,TGCAGCGCAACAGGGACGAGAACCACTGAAGCTTTCTTT
.,TRBV5-1,once,TRBJ2-3,CASSRRGVANTDTQYF,TGCGCCAGCAGCCGGCGAGGGGTAGCTAACACAGATACGCAGTATTTT
TRBD1,TRBV2,.,TRBJ2-2,CASILTGAVTGELFF,TGTGCCAGCATACTGACAGGGGCGGTCACCGGGGAGCTGTTTTTT
.,TRBV7-9,.,TRBJ1-1,CASSLEAGREVVAFF,TGTGCCAGCAGCTTAGAGGCAGGGAGGGAAGTGGTTGCTTTCTTT
.,TRBV29-1,.,TRBJ2-7,CSVEMGSSYEQYF,TGCAGCGTTGAAATGGGTAGCTCCTACGAGCAGTACTTC
TRBD2,TRBV6-2/TRBV6-3,once,TRBJ2-2,CASSGLAGVGVGELFF,TGTGCCAGCAGCGGACTAGCGGGAGTAGGGGTCGGGGAGCTGTTTTTT
.,TRBV27,.,TRBJ2-2,CASSLWQQLAATGELFF,TGTGCCAGCAGTCTTTGGCAGCAACTAGCCGCCACCGGGGAGCTGTTTTTT
.,TRBV6-1,.,TRBJ1-5,CASSDPGINQPQHF,TGTGCCAGCAGTGACCCGGGGATTAATCAGCCCCAGCATTTT
TRBD2,TRBV6-4,large,TRBJ2-2,CASSQRLAGSTGELFF,TGTGCCAGCAGTCAGCGACTAGCGGGAAGCACCGGGGAGCTGTTTTTT
TRBD1,TRBV6-2/TRBV6-3,.,TRBJ1-2,CASQISGGAYGYTF,TGTGCCAGCCAAATCTCAGGGGGCGCCTATGGCTACACCTTC